This T cell receptor beta chain comes out of a study of cytomegalovirus exposure and HLA in healthy donors listed by TCRdb under 2017. As for the study more broadly: A later analysis indicated that the 130 or so validation repertoires were generated on the platform also employed for the approximately 700 repertoires of the first cohort. In addition to the first cohort of about 650 subjects, a separate validation cohort of some 120 different subjects was used. The study was designed to test whether signatures of past pathogen exposure could be identified by cataloging public T cell receptors. The study combined high-throughput TCR immunosequencing, statistical association of individual TCRs with disease status, and machine learning to predict cytomegalovirus infection status.

To note about this clone: Its antigen specificity is not known. The sample holds no much larger clone one base away, and base qualities are not on file.

Receptor amplification or capture employed the immunoSEQ multiplex PCR assay. As for how the authors treated the data: A statistical classification framework was built to diagnose cytomegalovirus status from the catalog of TCR beta chain sequences. The immuneACCESS repertoire file appears here via TCRdb, limited to in-frame rearrangements. These files lack a portion of the clones; in checked studies, under half of the deficit traces to unresolved V genes, and the cause of the others is not known. V, J and clone size derive from that table, while D and trimming were established from the DNA sequence. The table for this sample lists hundreds of thousands of clones; 80% to 90% of them were counted only once. Roughly 0.83% of the sample lies in the top ten. The paper's findings and limits, for the study overall: A few of the identified cytomegalovirus-associated TCR beta chains were confirmed in vitro to be specific for cytomegalovirus antigens. Subsequent analysis determined that TCRs grouped into clusters in the first cohort also showed a tendency toward co-occurrence across the 90 to 150 validation repertoires, and 85% to 95% of cluster scores exceeded 0. In the study, around 160 TCR beta chains were listed as associated with cytomegalovirus. While some public TCRs were present in many individuals, most TCR sequences turned up only very rarely across donors. The classifier was reported to diagnose cytomegalovirus status with high specificity and sensitivity in both the original and validation cohorts. It was suggested by the authors that the approach could potentially be generalized to other disease states and immunological phenotypes. All 120 or so repertoires were used to score co-occurrence in the validation cohort in a later analysis, because that analysis had no HLA typing for the cohort.

The donors were included in the validation cohort of approximately 130 subjects, a group kept apart from the roughly 700-subject first cohort. This receptor was taken from a woman aged 18-29 years in good health and CMV-seronegative. The material sequenced was PBMCs.

Here is the DNA: TGTGCCAGCAGCTTAGCTACTAGCGGGAGATGGACAGATACGCAGTATTTT. Its protein product is CASSLATSGRWTDTQYF. The rearrangement joined TRBV7-2 to TRBJ2-3, and TRBD2 aligns with 11 junction nucleotides. The CDR3 sequence holds 17 residues, the cysteine and phenylalanine included. The entry retains the CDR3 DNA only, 51 bases that are in frame from base 1. Based on the germline V gene, the CDR1 and CDR2 sequences are SGHTA and FQGNSA. Trimming accounts for 0 bases at V and 3 bases at J, while the number of junction bases matched to no gene is 5. Beyond the CDR3, the reference TRBV7-2 and TRBJ2-3 genes provide the residues; the full variable domain reads: GAGVSQSPSNKVTEKGKDVELRCDPISGHTALYWYRQSLGQGLEFLIYFQGNSAPDKSGLPSDRFSAERTGGSVSTLTIQRTQQEDSAVYLCASSLATSGRWTDTQYFGPGTRLTVL.